These T cell receptor beta chains were read from a single sample in a study of early T cells in non-severe SARS-CoV-2 infection. A single record per CDR3 protein comes from TCRdb applying MiXCR to the 5' RACE reads. The sample includes more than 85,000 distinct CDR3 sequences, over 15% of them seen just once. The sample taken for sequencing was whole blood. Receptor source: an adult who was a healthcare worker with PCR-confirmed SARS-CoV-2 infection or an uninfected control (not recorded which). The CDR3 runs from the conserved cysteine through the conserved F or W. A D gene is named only where the DNA matches it firmly. Rows give clone size only sometimes, using once, few, many, or a class for an expanded clone.

j_gene: TRBJ2-5; d_gene: .; v_gene: TRBV10-2; abundance: many; CDR3aa: CASRTDEGQETQYF; CDR3nt: TGCGCCAGCAGGACCGACGAGGGACAAGAGACCCAGTACTTC
j_gene: TRBJ2-7; d_gene: TRBD2; v_gene: TRBV20-1; abundance: many; CDR3aa: CSARPIGLAGDEQYF; CDR3nt: TGCAGTGCTAGACCCATTGGACTAGCGGGAGATGAGCAGTACTTC
j_gene: TRBJ2-2; d_gene: .; v_gene: TRBV4-3; abundance: few; CDR3aa: CASSRAGELFF; CDR3nt: TGCGCCAGCAGCCGAGCCGGGGAGCTGTTTTTT
j_gene: TRBJ2-7; d_gene: TRBD1; v_gene: TRBV12-3/TRBV12-4; abundance: once; CDR3aa: CASRGTAYEQYF; CDR3nt: TGTGCCAGCAGGGGGACAGCCTACGAGCAGTACTTC
j_gene: TRBJ2-1; d_gene: TRBD2; v_gene: TRBV27; abundance: .; CDR3aa: CASGFREAYNEQFF; CDR3nt: TGTGCCAGCGGTTTCCGGGAGGCCTACAATGAGCAGTTCTTC
j_gene: TRBJ1-4; d_gene: TRBD1; v_gene: TRBV7-2; abundance: .; CDR3aa: CASIDTGTGVEKLFF; CDR3nt: TGTGCCAGCATTGATACCGGGACAGGGGTTGAAAAACTGTTTTTT
j_gene: TRBJ1-5; d_gene: .; v_gene: TRBV12-3/TRBV12-4; abundance: few; CDR3aa: CASSPQPPPGPQHF; CDR3nt: TGTGCCAGCAGCCCTCAACCTCCGCCAGGGCCCCAGCATTTT
j_gene: TRBJ2-7; d_gene: TRBD2; v_gene: TRBV7-8; abundance: .; CDR3aa: CASSLAPGLAISYEQYF; CDR3nt: TGTGCCAGCAGCTTAGCTCCGGGACTAGCTATCTCCTACGAGCAGTACTTC
j_gene: TRBJ2-2; d_gene: TRBD2; v_gene: TRBV7-2; abundance: .; CDR3aa: CASSPGMAGDSGELFF; CDR3nt: TGTGCCAGCAGCCCGGGTATGGCGGGAGATTCCGGGGAGCTGTTTTTT
j_gene: TRBJ2-1; d_gene: .; v_gene: TRBV20-1; abundance: few; CDR3aa: CSARTASYNEQFF; CDR3nt: TGCAGTGCTAGAACTGCGTCTTACAATGAGCAGTTCTTC
j_gene: TRBJ2-1; d_gene: TRBD2; v_gene: TRBV7-2; abundance: .; CDR3aa: CASSLGSGLGFHNEQFF; CDR3nt: TGTGCCAGCAGCTTAGGTAGCGGGTTGGGTTTCCACAATGAGCAGTTCTTC
j_gene: TRBJ2-1; d_gene: .; v_gene: TRBV30; abundance: .; CDR3aa: CAWRKGQFNEQFF; CDR3nt: TGTGCCTGGAGGAAGGGCCAGTTCAATGAGCAGTTCTTC
j_gene: TRBJ1-2; d_gene: .; v_gene: TRBV11-2; abundance: .; CDR3aa: CASTARGVGYTF; CDR3nt: TGTGCCAGCACCGCTCGTGGAGTTGGCTACACCTTC
j_gene: TRBJ2-4; d_gene: .; v_gene: TRBV20-1; abundance: few; CDR3aa: CSASPAGSAKNIQYF; CDR3nt: TGCAGTGCTAGTCCAGCAGGTTCGGCCAAAAACATTCAGTACTTC
j_gene: TRBJ2-2; d_gene: .; v_gene: TRBV20-1; abundance: few; CDR3aa: CSARDPGREDTGELFF; CDR3nt: TGCAGTGCTAGAGATCCTGGGCGAGAGGACACCGGGGAGCTGTTTTTT
j_gene: TRBJ2-2; d_gene: TRBD1; v_gene: TRBV7-8; abundance: few; CDR3aa: CASSRRDSDTGELFF; CDR3nt: TGTGCCAGCAGCCGTCGGGACAGTGACACCGGGGAGCTGTTTTTT
j_gene: TRBJ1-1; d_gene: .; v_gene: TRBV6-5; abundance: many; CDR3aa: CASSYSIGLNTEAFF; CDR3nt: TGTGCCAGCAGTTACTCGATAGGGTTGAACACTGAAGCTTTCTTT
j_gene: TRBJ2-1; d_gene: TRBD1; v_gene: TRBV28; abundance: .; CDR3aa: CASSFRDRGDNEQFF; CDR3nt: TGTGCCAGCAGTTTCCGGGACAGGGGGGACAATGAGCAGTTCTTC
j_gene: TRBJ1-1; d_gene: TRBD1; v_gene: TRBV27; abundance: few; CDR3aa: CASGNRGNTEAFF; CDR3nt: TGTGCCAGCGGAAACAGGGGGAACACTGAAGCTTTCTTT
j_gene: TRBJ2-7; d_gene: .; v_gene: TRBV5-1; abundance: .; CDR3aa: CASSSHRDLYEQYF; CDR3nt: TGCGCCAGCAGCAGTCACAGGGACCTCTACGAGCAGTACTTC
j_gene: TRBJ1-6; d_gene: .; v_gene: TRBV6-2/TRBV6-3; abundance: few; CDR3aa: CASQASSYNSPLHF; CDR3nt: TGTGCCAGCCAGGCCAGCTCCTATAATTCACCCCTCCACTTT
j_gene: TRBJ2-2; d_gene: .; v_gene: TRBV6-2/TRBV6-3; abundance: .; CDR3aa: CASSYYRNTGELFF; CDR3nt: TGTGCCAGCAGTTACTATAGAAACACCGGGGAGCTGTTTTTT
j_gene: TRBJ1-6; d_gene: .; v_gene: TRBV10-3; abundance: few; CDR3aa: CAIRGFPNSPLHF; CDR3nt: TGTGCCATCAGGGGATTTCCAAATTCACCCCTCCACTTT
j_gene: TRBJ1-6; d_gene: .; v_gene: TRBV11-2; abundance: .; CDR3aa: CASSPGYSTYNSPLHF; CDR3nt: TGTGCCAGCAGCCCAGGATACAGCACCTATAATTCACCCCTCCACTTT
j_gene: TRBJ2-4; d_gene: .; v_gene: TRBV6-1; abundance: few; CDR3aa: CASSESSPAGGIQYF; CDR3nt: TGTGCCAGCAGTGAATCTAGTCCGGCCGGGGGCATTCAGTACTTC
j_gene: TRBJ2-7; d_gene: TRBD1; v_gene: TRBV27; abundance: few; CDR3aa: CASSWGQGASMAYEQYF; CDR3nt: TGTGCCAGCAGTTGGGGACAGGGGGCGAGTATGGCCTACGAGCAGTACTTC
j_gene: TRBJ2-2; d_gene: TRBD1; v_gene: TRBV30; abundance: few; CDR3aa: CAWTPDRVGTGELFF; CDR3nt: TGTGCCTGGACTCCGGACAGGGTCGGGACCGGGGAGCTGTTTTTT
j_gene: TRBJ2-1; d_gene: .; v_gene: TRBV11-3; abundance: .; CDR3aa: CASSFGRHNEQFF; CDR3nt: TGTGCCAGCAGCTTTGGGCGGCACAATGAGCAGTTCTTC
j_gene: TRBJ1-1; d_gene: .; v_gene: TRBV7-9; abundance: .; CDR3aa: CASSLEVGREAFF; CDR3nt: TGTGCCAGCAGCTTAGAGGTCGGCAGGGAAGCTTTCTTT
j_gene: TRBJ2-3; d_gene: TRBD2; v_gene: TRBV7-9; abundance: few; CDR3aa: CASSLGLAVDTQYF; CDR3nt: TGTGCCAGCAGCCTTGGACTAGCGGTCGATACGCAGTATTTT
j_gene: TRBJ1-4; d_gene: .; v_gene: TRBV7-9; abundance: many; CDR3aa: CASSSGQSNNEKLFF; CDR3nt: TGTGCCAGCAGCTCCGGCCAATCCAACAATGAAAAACTGTTTTTT
j_gene: TRBJ2-1; d_gene: TRBD2; v_gene: TRBV2; abundance: .; CDR3aa: CASSQLGLAAEQFF; CDR3nt: TGTGCCAGCAGCCAGTTGGGACTAGCGGCCGAGCAGTTCTTC
j_gene: TRBJ1-5; d_gene: .; v_gene: TRBV7-2; abundance: .; CDR3aa: CASSFLTGSNQPQHF; CDR3nt: TGTGCCAGCAGCTTCCTTACAGGATCTAATCAGCCCCAGCATTTT
j_gene: TRBJ2-1; d_gene: .; v_gene: TRBV7-9; abundance: many; CDR3aa: CASSLDGGTVYNEQFF; CDR3nt: TGTGCCAGCAGCTTAGATGGCGGCACGGTCTACAATGAGCAGTTCTTC
j_gene: TRBJ2-3; d_gene: TRBD2; v_gene: TRBV7-2; abundance: .; CDR3aa: CASSPSGNTDTQYF; CDR3nt: TGTGCCAGCAGCCCTAGCGGGAACACAGATACGCAGTATTTT
j_gene: TRBJ1-1; d_gene: .; v_gene: TRBV6-6; abundance: many; CDR3aa: CASSYLYRGNTEAFF; CDR3nt: TGTGCCAGCAGTTACTTGTACCGGGGGAACACTGAAGCTTTCTTT
j_gene: TRBJ1-4; d_gene: .; v_gene: TRBV6-5; abundance: .; CDR3aa: CASSYTPATNEKLFF; CDR3nt: TGTGCCAGCAGTTACACGCCTGCAACTAATGAAAAACTGTTTTTT
j_gene: TRBJ2-2; d_gene: TRBD2; v_gene: TRBV28; abundance: .; CDR3aa: CASGGLADNTGELFF; CDR3nt: TGTGCCAGCGGGGGACTAGCGGATAACACCGGGGAGCTGTTTTTT
j_gene: TRBJ1-2; d_gene: .; v_gene: TRBV7-8; abundance: .; CDR3aa: CATPGKSGGYTF; CDR3nt: TGTGCCACCCCGGGGAAGTCAGGCGGCTACACCTTC
j_gene: TRBJ2-7; d_gene: .; v_gene: TRBV19; abundance: .; CDR3aa: CASSIYGSDEQYF; CDR3nt: TGTGCCAGTAGTATATACGGGAGTGACGAGCAGTACTTC
j_gene: TRBJ2-7; d_gene: .; v_gene: TRBV6-6; abundance: few; CDR3aa: CASREGVSYEQYF; CDR3nt: TGTGCCAGCAGGGAGGGGGTCTCCTACGAGCAGTACTTC
j_gene: TRBJ2-3; d_gene: .; v_gene: TRBV3-1; abundance: .; CDR3aa: CASSQDWLALSTDTQYF; CDR3nt: TGTGCCAGCAGCCAAGATTGGCTAGCGCTAAGCACAGATACGCAGTATTTT
j_gene: TRBJ1-2; d_gene: TRBD1; v_gene: TRBV20-1; abundance: .; CDR3aa: CSARTGGNYGYTF; CDR3nt: TGCAGTGCTAGGACAGGGGGCAACTATGGCTACACCTTC
j_gene: TRBJ2-1; d_gene: .; v_gene: TRBV20-1; abundance: many; CDR3aa: CSVPTGERDEQFF; CDR3nt: TGCAGTGTCCCTACGGGAGAGAGGGATGAGCAGTTCTTC